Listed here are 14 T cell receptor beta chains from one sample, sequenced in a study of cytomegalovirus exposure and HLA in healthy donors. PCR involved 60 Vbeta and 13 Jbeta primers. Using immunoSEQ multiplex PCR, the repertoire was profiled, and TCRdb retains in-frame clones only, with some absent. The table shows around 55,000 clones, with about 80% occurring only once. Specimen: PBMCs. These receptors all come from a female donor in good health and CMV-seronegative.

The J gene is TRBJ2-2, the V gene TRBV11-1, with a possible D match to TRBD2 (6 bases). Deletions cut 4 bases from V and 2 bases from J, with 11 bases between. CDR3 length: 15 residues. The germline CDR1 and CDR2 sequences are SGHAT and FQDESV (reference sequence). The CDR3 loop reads CASSYRDFNTGELFF. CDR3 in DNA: TGTGCCAGCAGCTACCGGGACTTTAACACCGGGGAGCTGTTTTTT.

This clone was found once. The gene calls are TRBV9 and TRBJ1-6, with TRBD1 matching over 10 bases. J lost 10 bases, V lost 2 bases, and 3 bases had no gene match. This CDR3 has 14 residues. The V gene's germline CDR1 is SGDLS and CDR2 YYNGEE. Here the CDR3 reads CASSVGDRGSPLHF. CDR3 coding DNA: TGTGCCAGCAGCGTTGGGGACAGGGGATCACCCCTCCACTTT.

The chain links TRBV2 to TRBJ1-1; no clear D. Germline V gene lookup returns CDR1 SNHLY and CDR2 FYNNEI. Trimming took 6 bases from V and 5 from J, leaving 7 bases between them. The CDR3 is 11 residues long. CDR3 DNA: TGTGCCAGCAGCTTCGGGACTGAAGCTTTCTTT. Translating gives CASSFGTEAFF.

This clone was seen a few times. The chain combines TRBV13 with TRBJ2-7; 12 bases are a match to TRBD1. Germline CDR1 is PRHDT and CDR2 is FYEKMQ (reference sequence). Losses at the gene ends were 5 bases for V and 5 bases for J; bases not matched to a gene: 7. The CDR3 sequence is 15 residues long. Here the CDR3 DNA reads TGTGCCAGCAGCACCCGGGACAGGGGGCTCGACGAGCAGTACTTC. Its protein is CASSTRDRGLDEQYF.

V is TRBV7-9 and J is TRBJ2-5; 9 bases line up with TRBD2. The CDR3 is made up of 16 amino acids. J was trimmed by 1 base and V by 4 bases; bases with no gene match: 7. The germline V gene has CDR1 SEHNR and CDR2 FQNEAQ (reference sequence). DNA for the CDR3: TGTGCCAGCAGCTCCCGACTAGCGGTAATCCAAGAGACCCAGTACTTC. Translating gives CASSSRLAVIQETQYF.

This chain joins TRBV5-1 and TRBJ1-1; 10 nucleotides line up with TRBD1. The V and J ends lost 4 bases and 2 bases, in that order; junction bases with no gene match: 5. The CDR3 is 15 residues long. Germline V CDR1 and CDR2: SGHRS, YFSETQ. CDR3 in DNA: TGCGCCAGCAGCCCACGGACAGGGGGAAACACTGAAGCTTTCTTT. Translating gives CASSPRTGGNTEAFF.

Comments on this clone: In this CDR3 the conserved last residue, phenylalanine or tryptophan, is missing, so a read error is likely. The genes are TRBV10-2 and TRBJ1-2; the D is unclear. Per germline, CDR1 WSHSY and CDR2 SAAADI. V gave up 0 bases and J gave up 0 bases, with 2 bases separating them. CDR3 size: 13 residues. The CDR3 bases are TGCGCCAGCAGTGAGTCAACTAACTATGGCTACACCGTC. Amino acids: CASSESTNYGYTV.

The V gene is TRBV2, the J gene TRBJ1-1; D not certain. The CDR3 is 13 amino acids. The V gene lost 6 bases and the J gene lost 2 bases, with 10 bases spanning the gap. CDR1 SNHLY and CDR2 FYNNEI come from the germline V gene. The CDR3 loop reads CASRRTGNTEAFF. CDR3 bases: TGTGCCAGCAGGAGGACGGGAAACACTGAAGCTTTCTTT. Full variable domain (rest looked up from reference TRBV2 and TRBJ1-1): EPEVTQTPSHQVTQMGQEVILRCVPISNHLYFYWYRQILGQKVEFLVSFYNNEISEKSEIFDDQFSVERPDGSNFTLKIRSTKLEDSAMYFCASRRTGNTEAFFGQGTRLTVV.

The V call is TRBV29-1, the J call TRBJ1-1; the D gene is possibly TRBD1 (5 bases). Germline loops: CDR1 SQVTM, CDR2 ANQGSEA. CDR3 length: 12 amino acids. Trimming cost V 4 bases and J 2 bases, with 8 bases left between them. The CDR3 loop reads CSVGQGNTEAFF. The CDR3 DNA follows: TGCAGCGTTGGGCAGGGTAACACTGAAGCTTTCTTT.

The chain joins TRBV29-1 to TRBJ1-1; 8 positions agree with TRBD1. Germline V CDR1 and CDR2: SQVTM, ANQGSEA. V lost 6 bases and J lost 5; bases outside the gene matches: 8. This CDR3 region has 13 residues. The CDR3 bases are TGCAGCGTCCAAGGACAGGGTGGAACTGAAGCTTTCTTT. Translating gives CSVQGQGGTEAFF.

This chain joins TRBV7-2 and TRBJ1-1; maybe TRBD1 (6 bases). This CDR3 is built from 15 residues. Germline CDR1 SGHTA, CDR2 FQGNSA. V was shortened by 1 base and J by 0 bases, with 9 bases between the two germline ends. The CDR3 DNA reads TGTGCCAGCAGCTTAGTTTGGACAGTGAACACTGAAGCTTTCTTT. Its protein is CASSLVWTVNTEAFF.

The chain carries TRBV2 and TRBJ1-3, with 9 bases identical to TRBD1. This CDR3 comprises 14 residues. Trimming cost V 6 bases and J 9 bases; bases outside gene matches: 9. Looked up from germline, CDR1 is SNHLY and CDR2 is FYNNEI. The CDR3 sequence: CASRATGGIRTIYF. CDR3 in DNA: TGTGCCAGCAGGGCGACAGGGGGAATTCGCACCATATATTTT.

The CDR3, as DNA: TGTGCCAGCAGTTTTTATAGCGGGGGGAGCAACGAGCAGTACTTC. Translating it yields CASSFYSGGSNEQYF. The rearrangement uses TRBV6-5 and TRBJ2-7; 10 bases line up with TRBD2. Germline V CDR1 and CDR2: MNHEY, SVGAGI. The CDR3 runs 15 residues. The trim removed 4 bases at V and 5 bases at J, leaving 8 bases unmatched.

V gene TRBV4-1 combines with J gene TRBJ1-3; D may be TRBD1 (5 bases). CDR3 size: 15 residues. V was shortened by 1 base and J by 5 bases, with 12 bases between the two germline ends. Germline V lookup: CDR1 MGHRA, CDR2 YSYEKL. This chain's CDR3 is CASSQAPGGRNTIYF. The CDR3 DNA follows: TGCGCCAGCAGCCAAGCGCCCGGGGGGAGAAACACCATATATTTT.